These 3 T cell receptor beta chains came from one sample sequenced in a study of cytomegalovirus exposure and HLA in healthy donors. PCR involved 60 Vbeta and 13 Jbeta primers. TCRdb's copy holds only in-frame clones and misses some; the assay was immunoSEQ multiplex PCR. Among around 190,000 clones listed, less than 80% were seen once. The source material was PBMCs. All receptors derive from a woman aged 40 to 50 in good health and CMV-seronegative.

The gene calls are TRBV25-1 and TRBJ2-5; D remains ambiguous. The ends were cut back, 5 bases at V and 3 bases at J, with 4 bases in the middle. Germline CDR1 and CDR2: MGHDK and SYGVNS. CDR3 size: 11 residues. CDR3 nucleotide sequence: TGTGCCAGCAGTCAAAAAGAGACCCAGTACTTC. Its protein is CASSQKETQYF.

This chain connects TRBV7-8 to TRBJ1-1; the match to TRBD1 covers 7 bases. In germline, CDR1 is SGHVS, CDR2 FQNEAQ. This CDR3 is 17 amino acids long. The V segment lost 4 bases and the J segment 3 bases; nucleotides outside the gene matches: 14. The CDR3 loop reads CASSSGQVGFGDTEAFF. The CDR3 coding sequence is TGTGCCAGCAGCTCCGGACAGGTCGGGTTTGGTGACACTGAAGCTTTCTTT.

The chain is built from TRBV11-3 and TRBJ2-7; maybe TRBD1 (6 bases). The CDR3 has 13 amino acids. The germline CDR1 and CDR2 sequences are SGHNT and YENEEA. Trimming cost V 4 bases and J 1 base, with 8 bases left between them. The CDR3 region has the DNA TGTGCCAGCAGCTCGGGGACATCCTACGAGCAGTACTTC. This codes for CASSSGTSYEQYF. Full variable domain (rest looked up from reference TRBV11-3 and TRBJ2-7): EAGVVQSPRYKIIEKKQPVAFWCNPISGHNTLYWYLQNLGQGPELLIRYENEEAVDDSQLPKDRFSAERLKGVDSTLKIQPAELGDSAVYLCASSSGTSYEQYFGPGTRLTVT.